What follows are 30 T cell receptor beta chains derived from one specimen sequenced in a study of shared clonotypes between healthy human individuals. Sequencing used immunoSEQ multiplex PCR; TCRdb keeps in-frame clones, though not all of them. The sample consists of around 2.5 million clones, 80% to 95% of them appearing once. The sequenced sample was naive CD4+ T cells from PBMCs. Subset described: CD45RA+ positively selected. The receptors derive from a man aged 18 to 29 in good health. Some clones in this sample may be carry-over from other donors' samples.

Points on this clone: This sample also contains other DNA sequences that code for the same CDR3. The genes are TRBV7-6 and TRBJ2-5; no clear D gene. Germline CDR1 is SGHVS and CDR2 is FNYEAQ. This CDR3 region has 11 residues. V lost 1 base and J 5 bases, leaving 2 bases between the germline ends. This CDR3 is CASSLDETQYF. CDR3 nucleotides: TGTGCCAGCAGCTTAGATGAGACCCAGTACTTC.

Comments on this clone: The sample carries other DNA sequences with the same CDR3. The chain joins TRBV7-3 to TRBJ2-1; 7 nucleotides agree with TRBD1. CDR3 size: 15 residues. Germline CDR1 SGHTA, CDR2 FQGTGA. V lost 5 bases to trimming and J lost 0 bases; unmatched junction nucleotides: 4. CDR3 in amino acids: CASSPGTASYNEQFF. Written as DNA, the CDR3 is TGTGCCAGCAGCCCCGGGACAGCCTCCTACAATGAGCAGTTCTTC.

The chain carries TRBV7-3 and TRBJ2-5; TRBD1 or TRBD2 may be the D gene (5 bases each). This CDR3 has 13 amino acids. Germline loops: CDR1 SGHTA, CDR2 FQGTGA. The ends were cut back, 5 bases at V and 1 base at J, with 8 bases in the middle. CDR3 nucleotides: TGTGCCAGCAGCCCCGGGACCCAAGAGACCCAGTACTTC. Protein: CASSPGTQETQYF.

The chain combines TRBV5-3 with TRBJ2-7; D perhaps matches TRBD2 (5 bases). Being an ORF, TRBV5-3 has a function that is uncertain. Between the trimmed V and J ends, which lost 10 bases and 2 bases, there was a span of 13 bases. The CDR3 consists of 12 residues. The chain's CDR3 is CALSGSAYEQYF. In nucleotides, the CDR3 is TGTGCCCTTTCGGGGAGCGCCTACGAGCAGTACTTC.

J is TRBJ2-1 and V is TRBV7-9, with D possibly TRBD1 on 5 matching bases. Deletions cut 1 base from V and 2 bases from J, with 9 bases between. Looked up from germline, CDR1 is SEHNR and CDR2 is FQNEAQ (reference sequence). There are 15 residues in the CDR3. For the CDR3, the DNA is TGTGCCAGCAGCTTAGGACAGTACCCCTACAATGAGCAGTTCTTC. Its protein product is CASSLGQYPYNEQFF.

The rearrangement links TRBV11-3 to TRBJ2-1, with TRBD2 matching 10 bases. From germline, CDR1 is SGHNT and CDR2 YENEEA. The V gene end was trimmed by 0 bases and the J gene end by 0 bases; junction bases not matched to a gene: 5. This CDR3 is built from 18 residues. The CDR3 DNA reads as TGTGCCAGCAGCTTAGATTGGGTAGCGGGGGGCTCCTACAATGAGCAGTTCTTC. Its translation: CASSLDWVAGGSYNEQFF.

The CDR3 protein is CASSPVGAGGYTF. The CDR3, as DNA: TGTGCCAGCAGTCCGGTGGGGGCGGGTGGCTACACCTTC. The chain recombines TRBV6-1 with TRBJ1-2; possible D gene TRBD1, 6 bases. The V end lost 5 bases, the J end lost 7 bases, and 14 bases lay between the germline ends. Germline CDR1 MNHNS, CDR2 SASEGT. The CDR3 spans 13 residues.

The gene calls are TRBV30 and TRBJ1-5; TRBD1 might be the D (6 bases). Germline CDR1 reads GTSNPN; CDR2 reads SVGIG (reference sequence). This CDR3 comprises 12 residues. Trimming shortened V by 0 bases and J by 9 bases, and 9 bases separated the two germline ends. The CDR3 region is CAWSVGGLPQHF. DNA for the CDR3: TGTGCCTGGAGTGTTGGGGGGCTGCCCCAGCATTTT.

The J gene is TRBJ2-1, the V gene TRBV5-1, with D maybe TRBD2 (6 bases). The germline V gene has CDR1 SGHRS and CDR2 YFSETQ. Trimming shortened V by 3 bases and J by 9 bases, and 16 bases separated the two germline ends. There are 14 residues in the CDR3. CDR3 protein: CASSSGTLGSEQFF. In DNA form, the CDR3 reads TGCGCCAGCAGCTCCGGGACTTTGGGGAGTGAGCAGTTCTTC. The full variable domain, in which reference TRBV5-1 and TRBJ2-1 provide the parts outside the CDR3, is KAGVTQTPRYLIKTRGQQVTLSCSPISGHRSVSWYQQTPGQGLQFLFEYFSETQRNKGNFPGRFSGRQFSNSRSEMNVSTLELGDSALYLCASSSGTLGSEQFFGPGTRLTVL.

The V call is TRBV7-2, the J call TRBJ1-1, with TRBD1 matching 10 bases. The CDR3 is made up of 14 amino acids. The germline CDR1 and CDR2 sequences are SGHTA and FQGNSA. V shed 5 bases and J 2 bases; nucleotides not matched to a gene: 2. In DNA form, the CDR3 reads TGTGCCAGCAGCGGGACAGGGGCTAACACTGAAGCTTTCTTT. Protein: CASSGTGANTEAFF.

V usage is TRBV5-1 and J usage is TRBJ1-3; D might be TRBD1 (5 bases). Germline loops: CDR1 SGHRS, CDR2 YFSETQ. The CDR3 consists of 17 residues. V lost 4 bases to trimming and J lost 1 base, with 18 bases between them. CDR3 sequence reads: CASSPRDDSGSGNTIYF. CDR3 sequence (DNA): TGCGCCAGCAGCCCCCGGGACGACAGCGGGTCTGGAAACACCATATATTTT.

The rearrangement joins TRBV18 to TRBJ2-1, with 7 bases that match TRBD2. The CDR3 is made up of 15 amino acids. Losses at the gene ends were 3 bases for V and 7 bases for J; bases not matched to a gene: 9. Germline CDR1 and CDR2: KGHSH and LQKENI. For the CDR3, the DNA is TGTGCCAGCTCACCGCAGGCGGGAGTTCGGAATGAGCAGTTCTTC. Translation gives CASSPQAGVRNEQFF.

The rearrangement links TRBV10-1 to TRBJ1-3; D uncertain. This CDR3 is 14 amino acids long. With 8 bases removed from V and 0 bases from J, the gap between germline ends came to 11 bases. CDR1 is WNHNN and CDR2 is SYGVQD in the germline V gene (reference sequence). The CDR3 loop is CASQSRFSGNTIYF. CDR3 nucleotide sequence: TGCGCCAGCCAGAGCAGATTCTCTGGAAACACCATATATTTT.

A note on this clone: Other DNA sequences in this specimen translate into the identical CDR3. The V and J genes are TRBV2 and TRBJ1-1, with 9 bases lining up with TRBD1. CDR3 size: 14 residues. V lost 6 bases and J lost 3; bases outside the gene matches: 5. CDR1 SNHLY and CDR2 FYNNEI come from the germline V gene. The CDR3 here is CASRGRTGDTEAFF. The CDR3 region has the DNA TGTGCCAGCAGAGGAAGGACAGGGGACACTGAAGCTTTCTTT.

In this sample, this clone turned up a few times. V gene TRBV28 combines with J gene TRBJ1-5; D is undetermined. The germline gives CDR1 MDHEN, CDR2 SYDVKM. The CDR3 consists of 13 residues. Trimming cost V 3 bases and J 7 bases, with 10 bases left between them. CDR3 loop: CASSFVSGQPQHF. The DNA for the CDR3 is TGTGCCAGCAGTTTCGTCAGCGGGCAGCCCCAGCATTTT. Full variable domain (missing parts from reference TRBV28 and TRBJ1-5): DVKVTQSSRYLVKRTGEKVFLECVQDMDHENMFWYRQDPGLGLRLIYFSYDVKMKEKGDIPEGYSVSREKKERFSLILESASTNQTSMYLCASSFVSGQPQHFGDGTRLSIL.

The chain recombines TRBV6-5 with TRBJ2-7, with D maybe TRBD1 (5 bases). Germline assignment: CDR1 MNHEY and CDR2 SVGAGI. The CDR3 has 15 residues. The germline V and J ends were trimmed by 2 bases and 3 bases, with 14 bases remaining between them. The CDR3 DNA reads as TGTGCCAGCAGTTACAAGTCTGACAGCCACTACGAGCAGTACTTC. Protein sequence: CASSYKSDSHYEQYF.

The V call is TRBV2, the J call TRBJ2-1; D perhaps matches TRBD1 (6 bases). The CDR3 spans 13 residues. Trimming took 3 bases from V and 10 from J, leaving 13 bases between them. In germline, CDR1 is SNHLY, CDR2 FYNNEI. The CDR3: CASSDSQTGEQFF. In nucleotides, the CDR3 is TGTGCCAGCAGTGATTCTCAAACAGGGGAGCAGTTCTTC.

The gene calls are TRBV6-5 and TRBJ1-1; TRBD1 matches 11 bases. Trimming at V came to 7 bases and at J to 12 bases, leaving 13 bases not matched to a gene. CDR3 length: 14 amino acids. CDR1 and CDR2 (germline): MNHEY, SVGAGI. The CDR3 region has the DNA TGTGCCAGCAATCTATTACCGGGACAGGGGGAAACTTTCTTT. Translation: CASNLLPGQGETFF.

This chain connects TRBV6-1 to TRBJ2-5; 11 bases line up with TRBD2. After removal of 2 bases from V and 5 bases from J, the junction contained 16 bases not matched to a gene. This CDR3 comprises 19 residues. The germline V gene has CDR1 MNHNS and CDR2 SASEGT. CDR3 coding DNA: TGTGCCAGCAGTGAACGGGGCGGTAAGACTAGCGGGATGGCTGAGACCCAGTACTTC. Its protein product is CASSERGGKTSGMAETQYF.

The rearrangement joins TRBV7-2 to TRBJ2-1, with a possible D match to TRBD2 (6 bases). The CDR3 is made up of 13 amino acids. Germline V gene data show CDR1 as SGHTA and CDR2 as FQGNSA. Trimming removed 4 bases from V and 8 bases from J, with 12 bases in between. Written as DNA, the CDR3 is TGTGCCAGCAGCTCCCGAGCGGGTTATGAGCAGTTCTTC. This gives the protein CASSSRAGYEQFF.

V is TRBV28 and J is TRBJ2-7, with 13 bases aligning to TRBD2. The CDR3 contains 15 residues. CDR1 and CDR2 from the germline V gene are MDHEN and SYDVKM. Germline trimming cut 5 bases from V and 9 bases from J; bases unmatched to any gene: 10. The CDR3 DNA reads as TGTGCCAGCAGTCCGCCGGGACTAGCGGGAAGTGTGCAGTACTTC. As protein: CASSPPGLAGSVQYF.

The genes are TRBV28 and TRBJ1-5; a weak D match, TRBD1 (5 bases). V lost 7 bases to trimming and J lost 4 bases, with 17 bases between them. The CDR3 sequence is 15 residues long. The germline gives CDR1 MDHEN, CDR2 SYDVKM. The CDR3 loop is CASIAGQLPNQPQHF. The DNA for the CDR3 is TGTGCCAGCATTGCAGGACAACTACCAAATCAGCCCCAGCATTTT. Together with reference TRBV28 and TRBJ1-5, the CDR3 gives the full variable domain: DVKVTQSSRYLVKRTGEKVFLECVQDMDHENMFWYRQDPGLGLRLIYFSYDVKMKEKGDIPEGYSVSREKKERFSLILESASTNQTSMYLCASIAGQLPNQPQHFGDGTRLSIL.

The chain employs TRBV28 and TRBJ1-5, with TRBD1 identical over 11 bases. This CDR3 has 16 amino acids. CDR1 is MDHEN, CDR2 SYDVKM, per germline. Trimming at V came to 5 bases and at J to 6 bases, leaving 9 bases not matched to a gene. Here the CDR3 reads CASSRTRDRGAQPQHF. The CDR3 coding sequence is TGTGCCAGCAGTCGCACCCGGGACAGGGGGGCTCAGCCCCAGCATTTT.

The chain links TRBV7-3 to TRBJ2-1; D is possibly TRBD1 (5 bases). V lost 2 bases to trimming and J lost 5 bases, with 16 bases between them. Germline values: CDR1 SGHTA, CDR2 FQGTGA. This CDR3 has 16 amino acids. The DNA for the CDR3 is TGTGCCAGCAGCTTACATTCGTCAGGGTACCACAATGAGCAGTTCTTC. As protein: CASSLHSSGYHNEQFF.

This chain connects TRBV6-5 to TRBJ1-1; D not resolved. The CDR3 consists of 12 residues. Trimming removed 4 bases from V and 2 bases from J, with 5 bases in between. Germline assignment: CDR1 MNHEY and CDR2 SVGAGI. CDR3 coding DNA: TGTGCCAGCAGTTTACGAAACACTGAAGCTTTCTTT. As protein: CASSLRNTEAFF.

The rearrangement joins TRBV5-1 to TRBJ2-7; D remains unclear. The germline V gene has CDR1 SGHRS and CDR2 YFSETQ. The CDR3 sequence is 14 residues long. V was trimmed by 0 bases and J by 6 bases, leaving 13 bases between them. The chain's CDR3 is CASSLVLNIGEQYF. CDR3 sequence (DNA): TGCGCCAGCAGCTTGGTTCTAAACATAGGCGAGCAGTACTTC.

The chain couples TRBV7-9 to TRBJ1-2; 8 bases are shared with TRBD1. The CDR3 is 13 amino acids. Per the germline V gene, CDR1 is SEHNR and CDR2 is FQNEAQ (reference sequence). With 1 base clipped from V and 6 bases from J, the junction kept 1 base outside the gene matches. CDR3 sequence reads: CASSLGTGNGYTF. Written as DNA, the CDR3 is TGTGCCAGCAGCTTAGGGACAGGGAATGGCTACACCTTC.

This chain joins TRBV28 and TRBJ2-7; TRBD1 is a possible D gene (6 bases). The V gene's germline CDR1 is MDHEN and CDR2 SYDVKM. V was clipped by 8 bases and J by 1 base, with 15 bases between them. This CDR3 is 14 amino acids long. The DNA for the CDR3 is TGTGCCAGCGTGCTCGCGAGGGGGTCCTACGAGCAGTACTTC. This sequence encodes CASVLARGSYEQYF.

This clone was detected once. The chain couples TRBV18 to TRBJ2-7, with 10 bases that match TRBD2. The CDR3 contains 20 residues. The V gene end was trimmed by 3 bases and the J gene end by 1 base; junction bases not matched to a gene: 18. Germline-derived CDR1 and CDR2 are KGHSH and LQKENI. CDR3 nucleotides: TGTGCCAGCTCACCCCTTTTAGCGGGAGGAATTGCTGAGGGGTCCTACGAGCAGTACTTC. Protein product: CASSPLLAGGIAEGSYEQYF. Based on the CDR3 plus reference TRBV18 and TRBJ2-7, the full variable domain is NAGVMQNPRHLVRRRGQEARLRCSPMKGHSHVYWYRQLPEEGLKFMVYLQKENIIDESGMPKERFSAEFPKEGPSILRIQQVVRGDSAAYFCASSPLLAGGIAEGSYEQYFGPGTRLTVT.

Concerning this clone itself: Other nucleotide sequences from this sample produce the same CDR3. The chain recombines TRBV27 with TRBJ1-5; D gene unclear. V shed 3 bases and J shed 2 bases, with 8 bases lying between them. The CDR3 sequence is 14 residues long. CDR1 is MNHEY and CDR2 is SMNVEV in the germline V gene (reference sequence). This chain's CDR3 is CASSLWAGNQPQHF. In nucleotides, the CDR3 is TGTGCCAGCAGTTTGTGGGCCGGCAATCAGCCCCAGCATTTT.